The following is a T cell receptor beta chain sequence with its context. Its antigen is not identified. The sample originates from a study of identical twins. A universal primer site was added by template switching, and unique molecular identifiers were carried by the cDNA. In TCRdb, the 5' RACE reads were re-called with MiXCR into one record per CDR3 protein. The sample carries about 240,000 distinct CDR3 sequences, approximately 12% recorded once. Study-wide results and caveats: Cord blood beta clonotypes present at high abundance carried fewer insertions; no such pattern appeared in memory repertoires.

The donor group consisted entirely of healthy Caucasians. The V segment lost 1 base and the J segment 0 bases; nucleotides outside the gene matches: 5. CDR1 is LGHNA and CDR2 is YSLEER in the germline V gene. The CDR3 length is 17 residues. These data also featured in a second study, about yellow fever vaccine responses in identical twins. That paper states: Twins' vaccine T cell responses were reported to seem partly convergent and partly personalized.

This chain joins TRBV4-3 and TRBJ2-3; the match to TRBD2 covers 9 bases. The specimen sequenced was memory (CD45RO+) T cells sorted from blood. The receptor's source is a woman aged 18-29 years in good health. CDR3 DNA: TGCGCCAGCAGCCAAGTTGGGACTAGCACGAGCACAGATACGCAGTATTTT. It specifies CASSQVGTSTSTDTQYF.